This is a list of T cell receptor beta chains from one sample in a study of blood T cell repertoires in COVID-19. Some clones are missing from TCRdb's copy, which holds only in-frame ones; the method was immunoSEQ multiplex PCR. The sample includes 200,000 to 250,000 clones, roughly 90% seen only once; the top ten take over 1.5%. The sample was peripheral blood. Every receptor here comes from a man in his forties with active or convalescent COVID-19. CDR3s include the opening cysteine and the closing phenylalanine or tryptophan. D genes are given only for firm matches. A clone size is listed for some rows: how often the clone was seen (once, few, many), or a class if it is expanded.

>.|TRBJ1-3|few|TRBV19|17
CASSIPWQGISGNTIYF
TGTGCCAGTAGTATCCCTTGGCAGGGGATCTCTGGAAACACCATATATTTT
>TRBD1|TRBJ2-6|.|TRBV28|22
CASSFWLRGQGANSSGANVLTF
TGTGCCAGCAGTTTTTGGCTCCGAGGACAGGGGGCGAATTCCTCTGGGGCCAACGTCCTGACTTTC
>TRBD2|TRBJ2-7|.|TRBV9|16
CASSAQLAGGRHEQYF
TGTGCCAGCAGCGCCCAACTAGCGGGAGGTCGCCACGAGCAGTACTTC
>.|TRBJ1-5|.|TRBV12-3/TRBV12-4|13
CASRPDSTQPQHF
TGTGCCAGCCGTCCCGATAGTACTCAGCCCCAGCATTTT
>.|TRBJ2-3|.|TRBV28|16
CASSLWGSPGTDTQYF
TGTGCCAGCAGTTTATGGGGTTCTCCAGGGACAGATACGCAGTATTTT
>.|TRBJ2-2|once|TRBV9|15
CASSVSRVDAGELFF
TGTGCCAGCAGCGTTAGCAGGGTTGATGCCGGGGAGCTGTTTTTT
>.|TRBJ1-2|.|TRBV5-3|13
CARSLRGFYGYTF
TGTGCCAGAAGCTTGAGGGGGTTCTATGGCTACACCTTC
>.|TRBJ1-5|.|TRBV10-2|15
CASSDSPWANQPQHF
TGCGCCAGCAGTGACAGTCCTTGGGCGAATCAGCCCCAGCATTTT
>TRBD1|TRBJ1-5|.|TRBV6-5|14
CASRPGTGDQPQHF
TGTGCCAGCAGGCCCGGGACAGGGGATCAGCCCCAGCATTTT
>TRBD2|TRBJ2-1|.|TRBV25-1|18
CASRDTLGTSRSYNEQFF
TGTGCCAGCAGAGATACGTTAGGGACTAGCCGCTCCTACAATGAGCAGTTCTTC
>TRBD2|TRBJ2-1|.|TRBV9|17
CASSGLPGLAKYNEQFF
TGTGCCAGCAGCGGGTTACCGGGACTAGCGAAATACAATGAGCAGTTCTTC
>TRBD1|TRBJ1-1|.|TRBV9|16
CASSAGTGTANTEAFF
TGTGCCAGCAGCGCCGGGACAGGGACCGCGAACACTGAAGCTTTCTTT
>.|TRBJ1-5|.|TRBV28|15
CASSLGSWGGQPQHF
TGTGCCAGCAGTTTGGGTAGCTGGGGAGGTCAGCCCCAGCATTTT
>TRBD2|TRBJ2-7|few|TRBV5-1|13
CASSFAGGYEQYF
TGCGCCAGCAGCTTTGCGGGAGGCTACGAGCAGTACTTC
>.|TRBJ2-6|.|TRBV5-1|15
CASKDTSSGANVLTF
TGCGCCAGCAAGGACACAAGCTCTGGGGCCAACGTCCTGACTTTC
>.|TRBJ1-5|.|TRBV19|16
CASSLLHENSNQPQHF
TGTGCCAGTAGTCTACTACATGAGAATAGCAATCAGCCCCAGCATTTT
>TRBD1|TRBJ2-7|.|TRBV27|16
CASSLGTGEFSYEQYF
TGTGCCAGCAGTTTAGGGACAGGGGAGTTCTCCTACGAGCAGTACTTC
>.|TRBJ2-5|.|TRBV3-1/TRBV3-2|16
CASSRRVSAAQETQYF
TGTGCCAGCAGCCGACGGGTTTCGGCGGCCCAAGAGACCCAGTACTTC
>.|TRBJ1-5|.|TRBV15|16
CATSRDINQGPEPQHF
TGTGCCACCAGCAGAGATATCAATCAGGGGCCGGAACCCCAGCATTTT
>.|TRBJ1-5|.|TRBV21-1|14
CASSKTRRNQPQHF
TGTGCCAGCAGCAAAACCAGGCGTAATCAGCCCCAGCATTTT
>TRBD1|TRBJ1-1|.|TRBV5-4|15
CASSLGQGLNTEAFF
TGTGCCAGCAGCTTGGGACAGGGGTTGAACACTGAAGCTTTCTTT
>.|TRBJ2-1|.|TRBV1|16
CTSSLRLAGGGNEQFF
TGCACCAGCAGCCTACGACTAGCGGGGGGGGGCAATGAGCAGTTCTTC
>.|TRBJ1-1|.|TRBV7-9|13
CASRGDPNTEAFF
TGTGCCAGCCGAGGAGACCCGAACACTGAAGCTTTCTTT
>TRBD1|TRBJ1-1|.|TRBV6-4|13
CASRATDRAEAFF
TGTGCCAGCAGGGCCACGGACAGGGCTGAAGCTTTCTTT
>.|TRBJ1-6|.|TRBV27|17
CASSFDWGGARNSPLHF
TGTGCCAGCAGTTTCGACTGGGGGGGGGCGAGAAATTCACCCCTCCACTTT
>TRBD1|TRBJ1-2|few|TRBV3-1/TRBV3-2|15
CASSPRTGGMYGYTF
TGTGCCAGCAGTCCCAGGACAGGGGGCATGTATGGCTACACCTTC
>TRBD1|TRBJ1-2|once|TRBV28|19
CASNPRRQGAETLNYGYTF
TGTGCCAGCAATCCCCGGCGACAGGGGGCAGAAACGCTTAACTATGGCTACACCTTC
>.|TRBJ2-7|.|TRBV9|15
CASSVASGTQYEQYF
TGTGCCAGCAGCGTGGCGTCCGGGACTCAGTACGAGCAGTACTTC
>TRBD1|TRBJ1-2|.|TRBV5-1|14
CASSLATGDYGYTF
TGCGCCAGCAGCTTGGCGACAGGGGATTATGGCTACACCTTC
>.|TRBJ1-1|.|TRBV11-2|12
CASSPQGSEAFF
TGTGCCAGCAGCCCACAGGGATCTGAAGCTTTCTTT
>.|TRBJ2-7|.|TRBV10-3|14
CAISLQGLTYEQYF
TGTGCCATCAGTTTACAGGGCCTCACCTACGAGCAGTACTTC
>.|TRBJ1-1|.|TRBV7-3|14
CASSLTPSDTEAFF
TGTGCCAGCAGCTTAACGCCGTCGGACACTGAAGCTTTCTTT
>.|TRBJ2-7|.|TRBV12-5|16
CASGLFMTDFSYEQYF
TGTGCTAGTGGTTTGTTTATGACAGACTTCTCCTACGAGCAGTACTTC
>.|TRBJ2-1|.|TRBV28|18
CASSLGALQGGPYNEQFF
TGTGCCAGCAGTTTAGGGGCCCTTCAGGGGGGCCCCTACAATGAGCAGTTCTTC
>TRBD2|TRBJ2-1|once|TRBV5-1|14
CASSLAGGAEAWFF
TGCGCCAGCAGCTTGGCCGGGGGGGCTGAGGCTTGGTTCTTC
>TRBD2|TRBJ2-6|.|TRBV6-4|15
CASSGEGSGANVLTF
TGTGCCAGCAGTGGGGAGGGTTCAGGGGCCAACGTCCTGACTTTC
>.|TRBJ1-5|.|TRBV27|13
CASGSEGDQPQHF
TGTGCCAGCGGGTCCGAGGGGGATCAGCCCCAGCATTTT
>TRBD1|TRBJ2-3|.|TRBV5-1|15
CASSRSTGGTDTQYF
TGCGCCAGCAGCAGATCGACAGGGGGCACAGATACGCAGTATTTT
>TRBD2|TRBJ2-3|.|TRBV30|17
CAWSPPGLAGITDTQYF
TGTGCCTGGAGTCCCCCGGGACTAGCGGGAATAACAGATACGCAGTATTTT
>.|TRBJ2-3|.|TRBV7-9|16
CASSSSTGSHTDTQYF
TGTGCCAGCAGCTCGTCCACAGGGAGTCACACAGATACGCAGTATTTT
>.|TRBJ1-3|once|TRBV5-6|16
CASSVSGAFSGNTIYF
TGTGCCAGCAGCGTCTCAGGGGCCTTCTCTGGAAACACCATATATTTT
>.|TRBJ1-1|.|TRBV7-6|14
CASSFQTANTEAFF
TGTGCCAGCAGCTTCCAGACAGCGAACACTGAAGCTTTCTTT
>.|TRBJ1-2|.|TRBV12-5|13
CASGLTGHYGYTF
TGTGCTAGTGGTTTAACCGGTCACTATGGCTACACCTTC
>.|TRBJ2-3|.|TRBV28|14
CASSSDSLTDTQYF
TGTGCCAGCAGTTCGGACAGCCTTACAGATACGCAGTATTTT
>.|TRBJ1-2|.|TRBV19|13
CASSIGRNYGYTF
TGTGCCAGTAGTATTGGGCGCAACTATGGCTACACCTTC
>TRBD1|TRBJ2-7|.|TRBV3-1/TRBV3-2|14
CASSPSTGGNEQYF
TGTGCCAGCAGCCCTTCGACAGGGGGCAACGAGCAGTACTTC
>.|TRBJ1-1|.|TRBV14|14
CASSLRGFGTEAFF
TGTGCCAGCAGCCTGAGAGGGTTCGGCACTGAAGCTTTCTTT
>TRBD1|TRBJ2-7|.|TRBV27|14
CASSGTVQGYEQYF
TGTGCCAGCAGTGGGACGGTACAGGGGTACGAGCAGTACTTC
>TRBD1|TRBJ1-6|.|TRBV6-5|14
CASTQTGGNSPLHF
TGTGCCAGCACCCAGACAGGGGGAAATTCACCCCTCCACTTT
>.|TRBJ1-2|.|TRBV28|14
CASRSRQPYYGYTF
TGTGCCAGCAGATCCAGGCAACCTTACTATGGCTACACCTTC
>.|TRBJ1-6|.|TRBV28|15
CASSLAGSYNSPLHF
TGTGCCAGCAGTCTCGCGGGGTCCTATAATTCACCCCTCCACTTT
>.|TRBJ1-6|.|TRBV28|14
CASGRSSYNSPLHF
TGTGCCAGCGGGCGCAGCTCCTATAATTCACCCCTCCACTTT
>TRBD2|TRBJ2-1|.|TRBV5-1|16
CASSLEGSGGPNEQFF
TGCGCCAGCAGCTTGGAGGGTTCGGGAGGACCGAATGAGCAGTTCTTC
>.|TRBJ2-7|.|TRBV6-4|16
CASSDSYGRGVNEQYF
TGTGCCAGCAGTGACTCCTATGGCAGGGGGGTAAACGAGCAGTACTTC
>TRBD1|TRBJ2-1|.|TRBV18|17
CASSPTGTGVGYNEQFF
TGTGCCAGCTCACCCACCGGGACAGGGGTCGGCTACAATGAGCAGTTCTTC
>.|TRBJ2-7|.|TRBV2|11
CASSEATVPLF
TGTGCCAGCAGTGAAGCCACAGTACCTCTCTTC
>.|TRBJ1-2|.|TRBV11-2|15
CASSLEGAGLYGYTF
TGTGCCAGCAGCTTAGAAGGGGCCGGCCTCTATGGCTACACCTTC
>.|TRBJ1-1|once|TRBV29-1|13
CSVATGTRVKAFF
TGCAGCGTTGCAACAGGGACGAGGGTTAAAGCTTTCTTT
>.|TRBJ2-5|.|TRBV5-4|14
CASSLGQLQETQYF
TGTGCCAGCAGCTTGGGACAGCTCCAAGAGACCCAGTACTTC
>.|TRBJ1-2|.|TRBV11-2|16
CASSLDYGQANYGYTF
TGTGCCAGCAGCTTAGACTACGGACAAGCTAACTATGGCTACACCTTC